The clone carrying this T cell receptor beta chain was detected a few times. TCRdb re-derived calls from the 5' RACE reads in MiXCR, one entry per CDR3 protein. The sample lists over 65,000 distinct CDR3 sequences; more than 10% were seen once. This sample was included in a study of T cells after yellow fever vaccination. This CDR3 has 16 residues. V was shortened by 6 bases and J by 5 bases, with 23 bases between the two germline ends. Germline CDR1 SGHKS, CDR2 YYEKEE (reference sequence). Whole-study findings and limits: Booster sampling recovered most clones from primary vaccination (96% CD4, around 90% CD8). Although the secondary response was weaker, it peaked faster, at day 5 versus 15. Abundant contaminating clonotypes from the bulk population could appear in FACS-sorted repertoires. CD4 and CD8 compartments shared a small share of clonotypes, likely from convergent recombination.

The source is a man younger than 30 who received the YFV17D yellow fever vaccine. The chain uses TRBV5-5 and TRBJ1-2, with TRBD1 as a possible D gene (5 bases). Specimen: CD8+ T cells not binding an NS4B(214-222) dextramer, sorted from PBMCs, collected 20 to 25 days after the first yellow fever vaccination. The CDR3 spells CASTPTPGRSIYGYTF. DNA for the CDR3: TGTGCCAGCACCCCTACCCCGGGACGCAGCATTTATGGCTACACCTTC.